A single sample is the source of the 5 T cell receptor beta chains below, sequenced in a study of CD4 and CD8 cells across lung adenocarcinoma regions. Each CDR3 protein is one row after TCRdb ran MiXCR on the PCR reads. This table has about 12,000 distinct CDR3 sequences, over 45% appearing once. The sample comprised CD8+ T cells from the margin of a lung tumor. The receptors were gathered from a male donor with lung adenocarcinoma. The CD4 and CD8 labels of this study may be unreliable.

This clonotype was seen repeatedly, ten times or more. The gene calls are TRBV7-2 and TRBJ1-6; 9 nucleotides align to TRBD1. The CDR3 sequence is 17 residues long. V dropped 3 bases and J dropped 9; count of bases not matched to a gene: 12. Germline V gives CDR1 SGHTA, CDR2 FQGNSA. The CDR3 here is CASSFKSGTGNRSPLHF. CDR3 sequence (DNA): TGTGCCAGCAGCTTCAAATCCGGGACAGGGAACCGTTCACCCCTCCACTTT.

A single count supports this clonotype. A junction end diverges from the germline sequence, so it may reflect a read error. V and J are TRBV27 and TRBJ2-3, with D perhaps matching TRBD1 or TRBD2 (6 bases each). This CDR3 contains 16 residues. CDR1 is MNHEY, CDR2 SMNVEV, per germline (reference sequence). The CDR3 loop reads CASAALGGRGQDTQYF. CDR3 DNA: TGTGCCAGTGCGGCACTCGGGGGCCGTGGCCAAGATACGCAGTACTTT.

This clonotype is termed medium-sized. The gene calls are TRBV10-2 and TRBJ2-1; a possible D gene is TRBD2 (5 bases). CDR1 is WSHSY and CDR2 is SAAADI in the germline V gene. The CDR3 is made up of 13 amino acids. V was shortened by 4 bases and J by 9 bases, with 13 bases between the two germline ends. The CDR3 DNA follows: TGCGCCAGCAGTGGGGCCCTAGCATCTGAGCAGTTCTTC. It codes for CASSGALASEQFF.

This clonotype was counted only a few times. The V gene is TRBV27, the J gene TRBJ2-1; TRBD2 might be the D (5 bases). Deletions cut 0 bases from V and 4 bases from J, with 13 bases between. The CDR3 runs to 16 residues. Germline CDR1 reads MNHEY; CDR2 reads SMNVEV (reference sequence). The CDR3 protein is CASSLSRAGLYNEQFF. CDR3 sequence (DNA): TGTGCCAGCAGTTTATCCCGGGCGGGTTTGTACAATGAGCAGTTCTTC.

Worth noting for this clonotype: The junction departs from the called germline gene at one end, perhaps through a read error. The chain couples TRBV27 to TRBJ2-4; TRBD1 or TRBD2 may be the D gene (6 bases each). This CDR3 has 15 amino acids. Germline V gene sequence: CDR1 MNHEY, CDR2 SMNVEV (reference sequence). The CDR3 DNA reads as TGTGCCGGCAGTTTCGGGGGCCGTGACCAGGACATCCAGTACTTC. Amino acid sequence: CAGSFGGRDQDIQYF.